This T cell receptor beta chain was found in a study of shared clonotypes between healthy human individuals. The overall study: Per-donor plates numbered three CD4 naive, three CD4 memory, two CD8 naive and one CD8 memory.

The study's findings and limits: Generation probabilities of non-shared clonotypes were lower (relative to those shared by all four donors).

This clone was seen just once. What it recognizes is unknown. This CDR3 comprises 14 residues. Germline V gene lookup returns CDR1 SGHAT and CDR2 FQNNGV. V shed 1 base, J shed 10 bases, and the junction held 5 bases outside the gene matches. Assay: immunoSEQ multiplex PCR; the TCRdb copy retains only in-frame clones and omits some. The sample consists of fewer than 1.6 million clones, around 98.5% of them appearing once. The material sequenced was naive CD4+ T cells sorted from blood. Subset of the sample: CD45RA+ positively selected. The chain carries TRBV11-2 and TRBJ2-3; 10 bases are a match to TRBD2. This receptor was identified in a man aged 25-45 years in good health. Written as DNA, the CDR3 is TGTGCCAGCAGCTTAGCCCTAGCGGGAGTGGCGCAGTATTTT. It translates to CASSLALAGVAQYF.